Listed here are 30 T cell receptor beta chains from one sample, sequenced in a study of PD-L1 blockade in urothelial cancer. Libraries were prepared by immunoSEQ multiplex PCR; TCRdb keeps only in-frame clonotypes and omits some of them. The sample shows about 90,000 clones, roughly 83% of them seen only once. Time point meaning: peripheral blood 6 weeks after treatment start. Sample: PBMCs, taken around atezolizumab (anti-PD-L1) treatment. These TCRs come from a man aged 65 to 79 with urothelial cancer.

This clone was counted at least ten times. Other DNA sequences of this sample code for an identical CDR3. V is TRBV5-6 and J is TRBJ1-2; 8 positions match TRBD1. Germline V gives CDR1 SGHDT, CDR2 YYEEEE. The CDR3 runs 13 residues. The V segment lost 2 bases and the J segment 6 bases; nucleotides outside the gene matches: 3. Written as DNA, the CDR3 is TGTGCCAGCAGCTTCGGACAGGGTGATGGCTACACCTTC. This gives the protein CASSFGQGDGYTF.

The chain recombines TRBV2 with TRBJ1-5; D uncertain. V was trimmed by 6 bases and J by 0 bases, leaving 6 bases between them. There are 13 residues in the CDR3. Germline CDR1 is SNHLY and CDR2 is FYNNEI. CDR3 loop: CASRRDSNQPQHF. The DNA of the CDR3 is TGTGCCAGCAGGCGAGATAGCAATCAGCCCCAGCATTTT.

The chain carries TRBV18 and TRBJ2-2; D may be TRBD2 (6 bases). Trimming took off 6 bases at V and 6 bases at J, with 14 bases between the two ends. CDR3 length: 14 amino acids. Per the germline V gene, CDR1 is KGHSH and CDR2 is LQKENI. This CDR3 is CASSPQEGPGELFF. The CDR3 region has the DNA TGTGCCAGCTCGCCCCAGGAGGGTCCCGGGGAGCTGTTTTTT.

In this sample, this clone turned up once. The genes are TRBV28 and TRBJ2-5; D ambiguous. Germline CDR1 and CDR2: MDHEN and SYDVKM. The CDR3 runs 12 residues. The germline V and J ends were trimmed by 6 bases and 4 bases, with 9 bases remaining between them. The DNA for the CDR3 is TGTGCCAGCAGGGTGGGCACAGAGACCCAGTACTTC. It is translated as CASRVGTETQYF. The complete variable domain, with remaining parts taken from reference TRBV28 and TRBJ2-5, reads DVKVTQSSRYLVKRTGEKVFLECVQDMDHENMFWYRQDPGLGLRLIYFSYDVKMKEKGDIPEGYSVSREKKERFSLILESASTNQTSMYLCASRVGTETQYFGPGTRLLVL.

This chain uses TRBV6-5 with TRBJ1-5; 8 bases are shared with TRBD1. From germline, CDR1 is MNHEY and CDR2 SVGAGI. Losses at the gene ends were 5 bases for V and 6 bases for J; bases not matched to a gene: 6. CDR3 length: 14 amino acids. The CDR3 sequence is CASSDRQGPQPQHF. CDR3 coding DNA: TGTGCCAGCAGTGACAGACAGGGGCCTCAGCCCCAGCATTTT.

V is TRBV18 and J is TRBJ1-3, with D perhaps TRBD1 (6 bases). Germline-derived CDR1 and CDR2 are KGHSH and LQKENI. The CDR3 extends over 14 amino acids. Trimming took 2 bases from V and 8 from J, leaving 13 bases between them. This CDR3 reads CASSPGTPRYTIYF. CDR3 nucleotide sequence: TGTGCCAGCTCACCAGGGACACCTAGGTACACCATATATTTT.

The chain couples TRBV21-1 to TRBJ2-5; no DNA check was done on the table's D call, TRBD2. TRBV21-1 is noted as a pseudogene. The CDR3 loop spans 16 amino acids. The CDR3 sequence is CASSKISGRGVETQYF. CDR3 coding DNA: TGTGCCAGCAGCAAAATCAGCGGGAGGGGGGTAGAGACCCAGTACTTC.

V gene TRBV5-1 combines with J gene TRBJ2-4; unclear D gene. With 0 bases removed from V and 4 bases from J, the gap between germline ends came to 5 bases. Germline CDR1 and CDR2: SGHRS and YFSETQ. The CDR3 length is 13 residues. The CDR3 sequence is CASSLEQKNIQYF. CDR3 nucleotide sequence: TGCGCCAGCAGCTTGGAACAGAAAAACATTCAGTACTTC.

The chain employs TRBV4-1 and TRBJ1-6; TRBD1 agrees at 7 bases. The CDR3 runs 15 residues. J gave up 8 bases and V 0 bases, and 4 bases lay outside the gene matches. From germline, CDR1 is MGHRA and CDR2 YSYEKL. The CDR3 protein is CASSQEIQGDSPLHF. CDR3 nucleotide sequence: TGCGCCAGCAGCCAAGAAATTCAGGGGGATTCACCCCTCCACTTT.

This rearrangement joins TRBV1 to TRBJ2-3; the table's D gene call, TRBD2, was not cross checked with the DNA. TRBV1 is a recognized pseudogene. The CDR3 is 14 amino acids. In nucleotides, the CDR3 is TGCACCAGCAGCCTTGTGAGCGGGGGGGCCCCGCAGTATTTT. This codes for CTSSLVSGGAPQYF.

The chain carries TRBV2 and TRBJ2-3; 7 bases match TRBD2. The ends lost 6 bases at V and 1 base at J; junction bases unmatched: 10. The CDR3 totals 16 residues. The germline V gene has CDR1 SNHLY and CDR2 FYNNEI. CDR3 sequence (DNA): TGTGCCAGCAGCAACCTGGGGGGGACGGGCACAGATACGCAGTATTTT. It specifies CASSNLGGTGTDTQYF.

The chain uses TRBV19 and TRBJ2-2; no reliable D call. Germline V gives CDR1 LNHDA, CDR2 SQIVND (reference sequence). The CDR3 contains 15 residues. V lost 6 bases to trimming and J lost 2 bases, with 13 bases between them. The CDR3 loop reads CASRYGSVNTGELFF. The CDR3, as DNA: TGTGCCAGTAGGTACGGGTCGGTTAACACCGGGGAGCTGTTTTTT.

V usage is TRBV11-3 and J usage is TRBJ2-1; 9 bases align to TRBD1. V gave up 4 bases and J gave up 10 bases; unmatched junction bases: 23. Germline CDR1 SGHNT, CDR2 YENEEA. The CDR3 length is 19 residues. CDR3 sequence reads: CASSSDRGRVVGGPGEQFF. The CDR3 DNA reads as TGTGCCAGCAGCTCCGACAGGGGGAGAGTCGTGGGAGGCCCGGGGGAGCAGTTCTTC.

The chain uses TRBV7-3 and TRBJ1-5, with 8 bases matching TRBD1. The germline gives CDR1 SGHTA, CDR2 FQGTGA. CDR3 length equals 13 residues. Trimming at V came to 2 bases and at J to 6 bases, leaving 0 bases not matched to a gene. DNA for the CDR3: TGTGCCAGCAGCTTAGGACAGGGTCAGCCCCAGCATTTT. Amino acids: CASSLGQGQPQHF.

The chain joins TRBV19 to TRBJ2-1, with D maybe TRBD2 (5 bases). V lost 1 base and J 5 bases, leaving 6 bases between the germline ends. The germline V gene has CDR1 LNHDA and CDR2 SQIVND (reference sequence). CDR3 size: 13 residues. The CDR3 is CASSIGTHNEQFF. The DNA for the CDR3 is TGTGCCAGTAGTATAGGGACTCACAATGAGCAGTTCTTC.

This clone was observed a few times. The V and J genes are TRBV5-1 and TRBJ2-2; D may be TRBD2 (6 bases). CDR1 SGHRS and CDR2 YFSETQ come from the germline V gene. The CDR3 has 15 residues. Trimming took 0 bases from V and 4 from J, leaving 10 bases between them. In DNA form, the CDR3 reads TGCGCCAGCAGCTTGGCCGTGGGGGGCACCGGGGAGCTGTTTTTT. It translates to CASSLAVGGTGELFF.

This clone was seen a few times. The CDR3 reads CATRPGQGESPLHF. As DNA, the CDR3 is TGTGCCACCAGACCGGGGCAGGGGGAATCACCCCTCCACTTT. The chain carries TRBV15 and TRBJ1-6, with 7 bases lining up with TRBD1. With V trimmed by 6 bases and J by 10 bases, 9 bases remained unmatched. Germline assignment: CDR1 LNHNV and CDR2 YYDKDF (reference sequence). This CDR3 contains 14 residues.

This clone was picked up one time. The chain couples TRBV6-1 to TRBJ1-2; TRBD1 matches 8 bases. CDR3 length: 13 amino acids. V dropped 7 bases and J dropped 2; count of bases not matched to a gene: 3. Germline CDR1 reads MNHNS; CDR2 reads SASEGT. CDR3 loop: CASNRDRNYGYTF. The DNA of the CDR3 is TGTGCCAGCAATAGGGACAGGAACTATGGCTACACCTTC.

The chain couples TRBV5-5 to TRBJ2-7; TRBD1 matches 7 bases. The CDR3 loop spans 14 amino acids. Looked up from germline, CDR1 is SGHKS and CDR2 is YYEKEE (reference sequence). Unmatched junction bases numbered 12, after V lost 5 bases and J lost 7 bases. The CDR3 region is CASSTGVLPGEQYF. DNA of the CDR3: TGTGCCAGCAGTACAGGGGTCCTTCCGGGGGAGCAGTACTTC. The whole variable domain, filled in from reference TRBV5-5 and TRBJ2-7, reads DAGVTQSPTHLIKTRGQQVTLRCSPISGHKSVSWYQQVLGQGPQFIFQYYEKEERGRGNFPDRFSARQFPNYSSELNVNALLLGDSALYLCASSTGVLPGEQYFGPGTRLTVT.

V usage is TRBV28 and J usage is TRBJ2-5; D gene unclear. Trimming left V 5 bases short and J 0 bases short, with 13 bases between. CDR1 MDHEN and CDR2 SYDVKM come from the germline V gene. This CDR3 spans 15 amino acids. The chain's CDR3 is CASSRTSRDQETQYF. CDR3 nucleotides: TGTGCCAGCAGTCGCACCTCCCGGGACCAAGAGACCCAGTACTTC.

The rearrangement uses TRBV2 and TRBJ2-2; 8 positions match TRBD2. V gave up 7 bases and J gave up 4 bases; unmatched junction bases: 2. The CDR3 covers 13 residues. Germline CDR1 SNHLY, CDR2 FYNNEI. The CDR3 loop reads CASKLAVTGELFF. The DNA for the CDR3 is TGTGCCAGCAAACTAGCGGTCACCGGGGAGCTGTTTTTT.

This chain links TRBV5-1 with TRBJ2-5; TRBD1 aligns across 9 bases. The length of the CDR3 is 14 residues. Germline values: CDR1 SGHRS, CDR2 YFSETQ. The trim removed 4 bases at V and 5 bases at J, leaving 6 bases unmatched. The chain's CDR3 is CASSRGTGTETQYF. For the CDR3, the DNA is TGCGCCAGCAGCCGCGGGACAGGGACTGAGACCCAGTACTTC. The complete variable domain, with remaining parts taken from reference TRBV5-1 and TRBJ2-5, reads KAGVTQTPRYLIKTRGQQVTLSCSPISGHRSVSWYQQTPGQGLQFLFEYFSETQRNKGNFPGRFSGRQFSNSRSEMNVSTLELGDSALYLCASSRGTGTETQYFGPGTRLLVL.

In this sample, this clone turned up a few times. CDR3 loop: CASSLGGGEQFF. As DNA, the CDR3 is TGTGCCAGCAGCTTAGGGGGAGGCGAGCAGTTCTTC. The chain couples TRBV11-2 to TRBJ2-1, with TRBD2 as a possible D gene (6 bases). The CDR3 covers 12 residues. CDR1 is SGHAT and CDR2 is FQNNGV in the germline V gene. Trimming pared 1 base from V and 10 bases from J, leaving 8 bases between.

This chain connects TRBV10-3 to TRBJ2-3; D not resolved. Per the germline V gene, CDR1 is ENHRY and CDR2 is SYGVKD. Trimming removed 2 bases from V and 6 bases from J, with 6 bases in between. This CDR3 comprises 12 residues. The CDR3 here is CAISEMRDTQYF. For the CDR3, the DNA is TGTGCCATCAGTGAGATGCGTGATACGCAGTATTTT.

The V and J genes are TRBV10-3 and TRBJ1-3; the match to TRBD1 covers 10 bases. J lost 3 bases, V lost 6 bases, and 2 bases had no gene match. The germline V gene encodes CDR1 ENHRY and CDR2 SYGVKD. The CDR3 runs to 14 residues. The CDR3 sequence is CAISGTGDGNTIYF. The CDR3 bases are TGTGCCATCAGCGGGACAGGGGATGGAAACACCATATATTTT.

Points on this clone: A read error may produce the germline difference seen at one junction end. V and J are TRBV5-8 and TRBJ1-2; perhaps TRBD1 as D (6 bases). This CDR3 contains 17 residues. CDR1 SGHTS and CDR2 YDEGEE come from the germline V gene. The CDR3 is CASTSQQQAYRAPGYTF. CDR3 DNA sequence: TGCGCCTCGACTAGCCAGCAGCAGGCGTACAGGGCACCCGGCTACACCTTC.

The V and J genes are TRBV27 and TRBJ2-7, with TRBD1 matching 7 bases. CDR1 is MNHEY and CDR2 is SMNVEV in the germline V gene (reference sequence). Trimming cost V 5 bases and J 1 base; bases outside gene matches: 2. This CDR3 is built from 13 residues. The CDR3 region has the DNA TGTGCCAGCAGTAGGACAGGTTCCTACGAGCAGTACTTC. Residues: CASSRTGSYEQYF.

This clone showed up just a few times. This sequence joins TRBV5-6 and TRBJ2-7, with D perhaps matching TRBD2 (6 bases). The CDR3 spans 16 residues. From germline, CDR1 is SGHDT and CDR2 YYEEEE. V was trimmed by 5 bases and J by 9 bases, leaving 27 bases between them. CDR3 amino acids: CASSSRRDLPLSGQYF. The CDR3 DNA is TGTGCCAGCAGTTCCCGCCGGGACTTACCCCTCAGCGGGCAGTACTTC. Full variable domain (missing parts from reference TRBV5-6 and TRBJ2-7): DAGVTQSPTHLIKTRGQQVTLRCSPKSGHDTVSWYQQALGQGPQFIFQYYEEEERQRGNFPDRFSGHQFPNYSSELNVNALLLGDSALYLCASSSRRDLPLSGQYFGPGTRLTVT.

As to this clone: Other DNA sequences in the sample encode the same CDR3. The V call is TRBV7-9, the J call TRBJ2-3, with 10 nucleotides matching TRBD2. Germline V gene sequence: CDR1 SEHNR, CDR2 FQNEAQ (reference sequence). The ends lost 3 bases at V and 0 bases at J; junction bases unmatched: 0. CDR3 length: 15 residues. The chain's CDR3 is CASSLTSGSTDTQYF. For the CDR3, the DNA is TGTGCCAGCAGCTTGACTAGCGGGAGCACAGATACGCAGTATTTT.

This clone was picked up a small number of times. In DNA form, the CDR3 reads TGCGCCAGCAGCAAGGAGGGACAGGGGGAAGAGACCCAGTACTTC. Translated: CASSKEGQGEETQYF. The chain combines TRBV5-1 with TRBJ2-5; 11 positions match TRBD1. The CDR3 length is 15 residues. Germline CDR1 and CDR2: SGHRS and YFSETQ. After removal of 4 bases from V and 3 bases from J, the junction contained 5 bases not matched to a gene.